The 23 T cell receptor beta chains presented below share a single source sample, sequenced in a study of patients and donors after allogeneic stem cell transplantation. MiXCR, run by TCRdb on the RT-PCR reads, gives a single entry per CDR3 protein. The repertoire holds 800,000 to 1,000,000 distinct CDR3 sequences, with roughly 18% as singletons. Sequenced sample: blood, either unsorted or a sorted T cell fraction (not recorded which). These receptors all come from a human donor who was either an allogeneic HSCT recipient or a stem cell or donor lymphocyte infusion donor (not recorded which). It is not recorded whose cells these are; they may come from a transplant donor.

This clonotype was seen more than once but under ten times. This sequence joins TRBV27 and TRBJ1-1; 8 positions agree with TRBD1. V dropped 6 bases and J dropped 3; count of bases not matched to a gene: 6. Germline V gene data show CDR1 as MNHEY and CDR2 as SMNVEV (reference sequence). The CDR3 runs 14 residues. The CDR3 here is CASRHTGGDTEAFF. CDR3 in DNA: TGTGCCAGCAGACATACAGGGGGGGACACTGAAGCTTTCTTT.

The chain has TRBV3-1 and TRBJ2-5; D may be TRBD1 (6 bases). The CDR3 runs to 15 residues. Deletions cut 3 bases from V and 7 bases from J, with 18 bases between. Germline CDR1 and CDR2: LGHDT and YNNKEL (reference sequence). CDR3 amino acids: CASSQLLGGKGTQYF. Here the CDR3 DNA reads TGTGCCAGCAGCCAGTTACTAGGGGGTAAGGGGACCCAGTACTTC.

The table lists this clonotype with a few counts. This rearrangement joins TRBV12-3 or TRBV12-4 to TRBJ2-7, with TRBD2 matching over 15 bases. J was trimmed by 6 bases and V by 5 bases; bases with no gene match: 5. The CDR3 is 15 amino acids. The CDR3 is CASSGLAGGLGEQYF. CDR3 DNA: TGTGCCAGCAGTGGACTAGCGGGAGGGTTGGGCGAGCAGTACTTC.

This clonotype was seen more than once but under ten times. The V and J genes are TRBV5-1 and TRBJ2-7, with a tentative D call TRBD2 (5 bases). This CDR3 has 16 amino acids. Deletions cut 4 bases from V and 0 bases from J, with 17 bases between. The germline V gene has CDR1 SGHRS and CDR2 YFSETQ. The CDR3 DNA sequence: TGCGCCAGCAGCGGCGGACTCTACCTTTACTCCTACGAGCAGTACTTC. The encoded protein is CASSGGLYLYSYEQYF.

This clonotype was recorded a few times. V usage is TRBV6-2 or TRBV6-3 and J usage is TRBJ1-1, with unresolved D. Germline V CDR1 and CDR2: MNHEY, SVGEGT. V shed 0 bases and J shed 0 bases, with 17 bases lying between them. CDR3 length: 18 amino acids. The CDR3 protein is CASSYSREELLMNTEAFF. The CDR3 DNA follows: TGTGCCAGCAGTTACTCGAGAGAAGAACTGCTCATGAACACTGAAGCTTTCTTT.

The V and J genes are TRBV14 and TRBJ2-1, with TRBD2 matching over 10 bases. CDR3 length: 16 amino acids. Germline CDR1 is SGHDN and CDR2 is FVKESK. J gave up 5 bases and V 4 bases, and 8 bases lay outside the gene matches. The CDR3 DNA sequence: TGTGCCAGCAGCCTTCTTAGCGGGAGGTCCAACAATGAGCAGTTCTTC. Protein product: CASSLLSGRSNNEQFF.

This clonotype showed up just a few times. The genes are TRBV5-1 and TRBJ2-5, with 7 bases matching TRBD1. This CDR3 comprises 14 residues. Germline V CDR1 and CDR2: SGHRS, YFSETQ. Unmatched junction bases numbered 4, after V lost 4 bases and J lost 1 base. CDR3 sequence (DNA): TGCGCCAGCAGCCAGGGGGACAGCCAAGAGACCCAGTACTTC. This encodes CASSQGDSQETQYF.

The chain recombines TRBV4-1 with TRBJ2-2; possibly TRBD1 or TRBD2 for D (5 bases each). The germline V gene has CDR1 MGHRA and CDR2 YSYEKL. Deletions cut 0 bases from V and 2 bases from J, with 13 bases between. The CDR3 contains 17 residues. The CDR3 DNA follows: TGCGCCAGCAGCCAAGATTATGAGGGGAGAAACACCGGGGAGCTGTTTTTT. It specifies CASSQDYEGRNTGELFF.

This chain links TRBV27 with TRBJ1-1; perhaps TRBD1 as D (5 bases). This CDR3 has 11 residues. Germline values: CDR1 MNHEY, CDR2 SMNVEV (reference sequence). V was clipped by 7 bases and J by 9 bases, with 12 bases between them. This chain's CDR3 is CASTMGQQAFF. For the CDR3, the DNA is TGTGCCAGCACCATGGGGCAGCAAGCTTTCTTT.

This clonotype was found a few times. The J gene is TRBJ1-5, the V gene TRBV3-1; D might be TRBD1 (5 bases). V shed 3 bases and J shed 7 bases, with 13 bases lying between them. Germline-derived CDR1 and CDR2 are LGHDT and YNNKEL (reference sequence). This CDR3 has 14 amino acids. The CDR3 here is CASSHGTGSQPQHF. As DNA, the CDR3 is TGTGCCAGCAGCCACGGGACGGGATCACAGCCCCAGCATTTT.

The table lists this clonotype with many counts. The chain uses TRBV20-1 and TRBJ2-1, with D possibly being TRBD1 (6 bases). Germline V gene data show CDR1 as DFQATT and CDR2 as SNEGSKA (reference sequence). The CDR3 loop spans 13 amino acids. V gave up 1 base and J gave up 4 bases, with 8 bases separating them. The DNA of the CDR3 is TGCAGTGCTAGAGGACAGGCATACAATGAGCAGTTCTTC. It specifies CSARGQAYNEQFF.

This chain uses TRBV30 with TRBJ2-7; 13 bases agree with TRBD2. Per the germline V gene, CDR1 is GTSNPN and CDR2 is SVGIG (reference sequence). CDR3 length: 12 residues. This chain's CDR3 is CARTSGRNEQYF. CDR3 sequence (DNA): TGTGCTAGGACTAGCGGGAGAAACGAGCAGTACTTC.

The chain couples TRBV2 to TRBJ2-1, with 7 bases lining up with TRBD2. CDR1 and CDR2 from the germline V gene are SNHLY and FYNNEI. The CDR3 spans 18 residues. Unmatched junction bases numbered 15, after V lost 4 bases and J lost 3 bases. The CDR3: CASSVSARERGIYNEQFF. In DNA form, the CDR3 reads TGTGCCAGCAGTGTCAGCGCGCGGGAGCGGGGTATCTACAATGAGCAGTTCTTC.

The rearrangement uses TRBV6-5 and TRBJ1-1; D call uncertain. CDR3 size: 12 residues. Trimming removed 0 bases at V and 7 bases at J, with 6 bases between. Germline assignment: CDR1 MNHEY and CDR2 SVGAGI. The CDR3 sequence is CASSYSGVEAFF. DNA of the CDR3: TGTGCCAGCAGTTACTCGGGAGTTGAAGCTTTCTTT.

This clonotype was observed a few times. The chain carries TRBV12-3 or TRBV12-4 and TRBJ1-1, with 7 bases identical to TRBD1. The CDR3 totals 17 residues. The junction had 15 bases not matched to a gene; V was cut back by 2 bases and J by 6 bases. CDR3 in amino acids: CASSLMAGGRNEAEAFF. CDR3 nucleotides: TGTGCCAGCAGTTTAATGGCAGGGGGAAGGAATGAGGCTGAAGCTTTCTTT.

This clonotype has just a few counts. The CDR3 DNA follows: TGTGCCTGGAGCGGGAGAAGGTTCGACGAGCAGTACTTC. Amino acid sequence: CAWSGRRFDEQYF. The J gene is TRBJ2-7, the V gene TRBV30, with D tentatively TRBD2 (6 bases). Germline V gives CDR1 GTSNPN, CDR2 SVGIG (reference sequence). The CDR3 spans 13 residues. Trimming removed 3 bases from V and 5 bases from J, with 14 bases in between.

The chain has TRBV12-3 or TRBV12-4 and TRBJ1-1; no clear D gene. With 8 bases removed from V and 0 bases from J, the gap between germline ends came to 10 bases. This CDR3 contains 13 residues. The CDR3 bases are TGTGCCAGCGACCATAGGGTGAACACTGAAGCTTTCTTT. Encoded protein: CASDHRVNTEAFF.

This clonotype turned up a few times. V usage is TRBV27 and J usage is TRBJ1-2; D unclear. Germline V gene sequence: CDR1 MNHEY, CDR2 SMNVEV (reference sequence). Trimming removed 5 bases from V and 7 bases from J, with 23 bases in between. The CDR3 is 16 amino acids. The CDR3 spells CASSQQWAGPGGGYTF. The CDR3 DNA is TGTGCCAGCAGTCAGCAATGGGCTGGTCCCGGAGGTGGCTACACCTTC.

This clonotype was counted between two and nine times. The gene calls are TRBV12-3 or TRBV12-4 and TRBJ2-1; 8 nucleotides align to TRBD2. The V segment lost 10 bases and the J segment 6 bases; nucleotides outside the gene matches: 14. CDR3 length: 15 residues. The CDR3 reads CATGGEGISTNEQFF. The CDR3 DNA sequence: TGTGCCACCGGGGGGGAGGGCATATCGACCAATGAGCAGTTCTTC.

This clonotype was counted between two and nine times. This chain joins TRBV5-1 and TRBJ2-2, with 8 bases identical to TRBD2. Germline CDR1 reads SGHRS; CDR2 reads YFSETQ. The CDR3 extends over 16 amino acids. The V segment lost 3 bases and the J segment 5 bases; nucleotides outside the gene matches: 9. CDR3 nucleotide sequence: TGCGCCAGCAGCTCCCTAGGAGCGGGAGAAACCGGGGAGCTGTTTTTT. Translated: CASSSLGAGETGELFF.

This rearrangement joins TRBV9 to TRBJ2-5, with 7 bases matching TRBD1. The CDR3 runs to 14 residues. The trim removed 0 bases at V and 3 bases at J, leaving 2 bases unmatched. The germline CDR1 and CDR2 sequences are SGDLS and YYNGEE. This CDR3 reads CASSVAGTEETQYF. For the CDR3, the DNA is TGTGCCAGCAGCGTAGCCGGGACAGAAGAGACCCAGTACTTC.

In this sample, this clonotype turned up a few times. The V gene is TRBV24-1, the J gene TRBJ1-5, with a possible D match to TRBD1 (6 bases). The CDR3 has 17 residues. Trimming pared 4 bases from V and 0 bases from J, leaving 15 bases between. The germline V gene encodes CDR1 KGHDR and CDR2 SFDVKD. The CDR3 sequence is CATSDPGATDSNQPQHF. CDR3 in DNA: TGTGCCACCAGTGACCCAGGGGCAACCGATAGCAATCAGCCCCAGCATTTT.

The rearrangement links TRBV20-1 to TRBJ2-1; 7 bases line up with TRBD2. J was trimmed by 0 bases and V by 3 bases; bases with no gene match: 2. This CDR3 is built from 14 residues. The germline V gene has CDR1 DFQATT and CDR2 SNEGSKA (reference sequence). CDR3 sequence (DNA): TGCAGTGCTAGCGGGAGGAACTCCTACAATGAGCAGTTCTTC. It is translated as CSASGRNSYNEQFF.